This is a list of T cell receptor beta chains from one sample in a study of T and B cells in COVID-19 patients. Via MiXCR, TCRdb re-called the multiplex PCR reads, giving one row per CDR3 protein. The table shows roughly 9,400 distinct CDR3 sequences, with approximately 29% occurring only once. Sequences were obtained from blood. Every receptor here comes from a human donor who had recovered from COVID-19. CDR3s include the opening cysteine and the closing phenylalanine or tryptophan. Each record gives: clone size, J gene, D gene, CDR3 length, V gene, CDR3 protein. The D gene is left open where the match is weak. The size of a clone is reported for some rows only, either as once, few or many, or as a class for expanded clones.

size: few; J: TRBJ1-4; D: -; length: 12; V: TRBV4-3; CDR3: CASSLGVEKLFF
size: -; J: TRBJ2-5; D: TRBD2; length: 14; V: TRBV10-3; CDR3: CATRGTSGEETQYF
size: few; J: TRBJ1-1; D: -; length: 16; V: TRBV6-2/TRBV6-3; CDR3: CASKKGGARVNTEAFF
size: once; J: TRBJ2-1; D: TRBD1; length: 19; V: TRBV30; CDR3: CAWSRPGQGPLSSYNEQFF
size: medium-sized; J: TRBJ2-7; D: -; length: 13; V: TRBV19; CDR3: CASSWASQGEQYF
size: medium-sized; J: TRBJ2-1; D: TRBD1; length: 15; V: TRBV12-3/TRBV12-4; CDR3: CASSVRGMSYNEQFF
size: few; J: TRBJ2-2; D: TRBD1; length: 16; V: TRBV5-4; CDR3: CASSFEDRDVTGELFF
size: few; J: TRBJ2-5; D: TRBD2; length: 16; V: TRBV7-2; CDR3: CASTSQTSGGAETQYF
size: -; J: TRBJ2-5; D: -; length: 15; V: TRBV6-1; CDR3: CASSEIVIAAGTQYF
size: medium-sized; J: TRBJ2-3; D: TRBD2; length: 15; V: TRBV6-2/TRBV6-3; CDR3: CASSRRAGVTDTQYF
size: many; J: TRBJ1-5; D: -; length: 16; V: TRBV6-5; CDR3: CASSYVTAGAHQPQHF
size: -; J: TRBJ2-5; D: -; length: 17; V: TRBV6-5; CDR3: CVISESGAARIGSAQYF
size: -; J: TRBJ2-7; D: TRBD2; length: 13; V: TRBV14; CDR3: CASSHRGGIQQYF
size: medium-sized; J: TRBJ2-1; D: TRBD1; length: 14; V: TRBV30; CDR3: CAWGQGNPPDEQFF
size: few; J: TRBJ1-5; D: -; length: 15; V: TRBV15; CDR3: CATSRAEQGGRPQHF
size: -; J: TRBJ1-3; D: -; length: 14; V: TRBV6-6; CDR3: CASRVGGSGNTIYF
size: once; J: TRBJ1-5; D: -; length: 14; V: TRBV18; CDR3: CASSLGGAGQPQHF
size: few; J: TRBJ2-6; D: -; length: 17; V: TRBV7-2; CDR3: CASSLAFLNSGANVLTF
size: medium-sized; J: TRBJ2-7; D: -; length: 14; V: TRBV5-4; CDR3: CASSYGTTTGEQYF
size: medium-sized; J: TRBJ2-5; D: -; length: 13; V: TRBV19; CDR3: CASRPTAQETQYF
size: medium-sized; J: TRBJ2-3; D: TRBD2; length: 16; V: TRBV13; CDR3: CASSSSGKGVTDTQYF
size: -; J: TRBJ2-7; D: TRBD2; length: 15; V: TRBV2; CDR3: CASSEAGGSLREQYF
size: -; J: TRBJ2-1; D: TRBD1; length: 14; V: TRBV20-1; CDR3: CSAAAGQGGNEQFF
size: -; J: TRBJ2-3; D: -; length: 13; V: TRBV6-5; CDR3: CASSEGGRDTQYF
size: medium-sized; J: TRBJ2-1; D: -; length: 14; V: TRBV5-4; CDR3: CASSLEFARDEQFF
size: -; J: TRBJ1-2; D: TRBD1; length: 17; V: TRBV19; CDR3: CASSPQGAGTGSNGYTF
size: few; J: TRBJ2-5; D: TRBD2; length: 15; V: TRBV4-3; CDR3: CASSQGTSNQETQYF
size: -; J: -; D: TRBD1; length: 16; V: TRBV7-9; CDR3: CASSQERGTGAYEQFF
size: medium-sized; J: TRBJ2-1; D: TRBD2; length: 16; V: TRBV19; CDR3: CASSGGLAGGVNEQFF
size: medium-sized; J: TRBJ1-6; D: -; length: 14; V: TRBV19; CDR3: CASSVSSGESPLHF
size: -; J: TRBJ1-1; D: TRBD1; length: 14; V: TRBV18; CDR3: CASSRQGLNTEAFF
size: once; J: TRBJ1-5; D: -; length: 15; V: TRBV12-3/TRBV12-4; CDR3: CASTPSQGSNQPQHF
size: once; J: TRBJ1-2; D: -; length: 11; V: TRBV19; CDR3: CASAGGRGYTF
size: -; J: TRBJ1-4; D: -; length: 12; V: TRBV6-2/TRBV6-3; CDR3: CASGEGVQKLFF
size: -; J: TRBJ2-2; D: -; length: 13; V: TRBV5-1; CDR3: CASSLTETGELFF
size: many; J: TRBJ2-3; D: TRBD1; length: 15; V: TRBV6-5; CDR3: CASKKGDRSTDTQYF
size: medium-sized; J: TRBJ2-5; D: TRBD2; length: 14; V: TRBV6-1; CDR3: CASMGGGAAETQYF
size: medium-sized; J: TRBJ2-7; D: -; length: 13; V: TRBV6-2/TRBV6-3; CDR3: CASSYRGSHEQYF
size: medium-sized; J: TRBJ2-7; D: TRBD2; length: 13; V: TRBV19; CDR3: CASSIGGGSEQYF
size: many; J: TRBJ2-7; D: TRBD2; length: 16; V: TRBV5-4; CDR3: CASSPGGASGGHEQYF
size: -; J: TRBJ1-1; D: -; length: 14; V: TRBV10-3; CDR3: CAITVDSMNTEAFF
size: medium-sized; J: TRBJ2-3; D: TRBD1; length: 14; V: TRBV29-1; CDR3: CSVAMGQSTDTQYF
size: many; J: TRBJ2-3; D: TRBD2; length: 18; V: TRBV5-6; CDR3: CASSLGGGSFTSTDTQYF
size: few; J: TRBJ2-2; D: -; length: 16; V: TRBV27; CDR3: CASSFLTGAHTGELFF
size: -; J: TRBJ2-7; D: TRBD2; length: 16; V: TRBV5-1; CDR3: CASSLDPAGSSYEQYF
size: few; J: TRBJ1-2; D: -; length: 13; V: TRBV30; CDR3: CAWKRDRGYGYTF
size: -; J: TRBJ2-1; D: -; length: 14; V: TRBV7-3; CDR3: CASSLSYPGNEQFF
size: few; J: TRBJ2-6; D: -; length: 15; V: TRBV28; CDR3: CASSSLRAGANVLTF
size: medium-sized; J: TRBJ2-3; D: TRBD2; length: 16; V: TRBV5-5; CDR3: CASSPGGLAGRDTQYF